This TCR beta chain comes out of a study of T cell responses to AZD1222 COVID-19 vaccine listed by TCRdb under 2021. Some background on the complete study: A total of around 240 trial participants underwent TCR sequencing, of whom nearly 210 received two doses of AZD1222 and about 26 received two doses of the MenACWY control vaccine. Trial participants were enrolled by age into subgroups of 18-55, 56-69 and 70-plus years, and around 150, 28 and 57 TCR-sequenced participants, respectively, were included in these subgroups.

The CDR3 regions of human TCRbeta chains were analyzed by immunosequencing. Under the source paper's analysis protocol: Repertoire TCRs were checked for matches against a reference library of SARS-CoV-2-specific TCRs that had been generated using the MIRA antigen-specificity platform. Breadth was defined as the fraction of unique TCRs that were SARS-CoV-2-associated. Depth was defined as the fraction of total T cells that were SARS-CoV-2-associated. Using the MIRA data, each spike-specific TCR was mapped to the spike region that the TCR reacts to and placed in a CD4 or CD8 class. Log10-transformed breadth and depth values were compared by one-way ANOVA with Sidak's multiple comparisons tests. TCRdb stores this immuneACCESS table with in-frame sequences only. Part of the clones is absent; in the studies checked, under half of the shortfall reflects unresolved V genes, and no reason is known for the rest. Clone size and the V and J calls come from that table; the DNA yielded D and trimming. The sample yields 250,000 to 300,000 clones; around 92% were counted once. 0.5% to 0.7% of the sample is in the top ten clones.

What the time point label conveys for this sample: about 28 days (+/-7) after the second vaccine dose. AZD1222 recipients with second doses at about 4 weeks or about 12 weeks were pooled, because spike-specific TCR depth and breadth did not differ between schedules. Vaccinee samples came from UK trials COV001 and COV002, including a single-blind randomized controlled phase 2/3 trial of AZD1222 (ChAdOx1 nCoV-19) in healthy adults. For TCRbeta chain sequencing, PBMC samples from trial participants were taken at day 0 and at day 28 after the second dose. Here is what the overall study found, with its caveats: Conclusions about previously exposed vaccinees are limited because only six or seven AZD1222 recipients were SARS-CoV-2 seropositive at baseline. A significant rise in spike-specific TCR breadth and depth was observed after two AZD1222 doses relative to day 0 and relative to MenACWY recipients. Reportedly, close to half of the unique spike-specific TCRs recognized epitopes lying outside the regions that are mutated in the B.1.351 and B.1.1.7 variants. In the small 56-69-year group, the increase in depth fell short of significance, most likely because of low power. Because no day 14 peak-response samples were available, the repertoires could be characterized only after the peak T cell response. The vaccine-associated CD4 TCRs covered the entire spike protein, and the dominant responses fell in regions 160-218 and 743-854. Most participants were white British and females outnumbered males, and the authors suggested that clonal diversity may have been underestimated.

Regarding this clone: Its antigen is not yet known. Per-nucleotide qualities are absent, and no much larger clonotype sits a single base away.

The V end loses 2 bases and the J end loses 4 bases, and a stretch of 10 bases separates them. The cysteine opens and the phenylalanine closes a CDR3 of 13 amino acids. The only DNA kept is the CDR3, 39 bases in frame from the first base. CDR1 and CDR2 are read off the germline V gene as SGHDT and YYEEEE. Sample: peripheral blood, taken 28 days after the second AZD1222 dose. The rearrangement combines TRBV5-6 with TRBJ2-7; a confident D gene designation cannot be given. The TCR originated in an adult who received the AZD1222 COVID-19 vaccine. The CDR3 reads CASSFEVDYEQYF. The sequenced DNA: TGTGCCAGCAGCTTTGAAGTCGATTACGAGCAGTACTTC.